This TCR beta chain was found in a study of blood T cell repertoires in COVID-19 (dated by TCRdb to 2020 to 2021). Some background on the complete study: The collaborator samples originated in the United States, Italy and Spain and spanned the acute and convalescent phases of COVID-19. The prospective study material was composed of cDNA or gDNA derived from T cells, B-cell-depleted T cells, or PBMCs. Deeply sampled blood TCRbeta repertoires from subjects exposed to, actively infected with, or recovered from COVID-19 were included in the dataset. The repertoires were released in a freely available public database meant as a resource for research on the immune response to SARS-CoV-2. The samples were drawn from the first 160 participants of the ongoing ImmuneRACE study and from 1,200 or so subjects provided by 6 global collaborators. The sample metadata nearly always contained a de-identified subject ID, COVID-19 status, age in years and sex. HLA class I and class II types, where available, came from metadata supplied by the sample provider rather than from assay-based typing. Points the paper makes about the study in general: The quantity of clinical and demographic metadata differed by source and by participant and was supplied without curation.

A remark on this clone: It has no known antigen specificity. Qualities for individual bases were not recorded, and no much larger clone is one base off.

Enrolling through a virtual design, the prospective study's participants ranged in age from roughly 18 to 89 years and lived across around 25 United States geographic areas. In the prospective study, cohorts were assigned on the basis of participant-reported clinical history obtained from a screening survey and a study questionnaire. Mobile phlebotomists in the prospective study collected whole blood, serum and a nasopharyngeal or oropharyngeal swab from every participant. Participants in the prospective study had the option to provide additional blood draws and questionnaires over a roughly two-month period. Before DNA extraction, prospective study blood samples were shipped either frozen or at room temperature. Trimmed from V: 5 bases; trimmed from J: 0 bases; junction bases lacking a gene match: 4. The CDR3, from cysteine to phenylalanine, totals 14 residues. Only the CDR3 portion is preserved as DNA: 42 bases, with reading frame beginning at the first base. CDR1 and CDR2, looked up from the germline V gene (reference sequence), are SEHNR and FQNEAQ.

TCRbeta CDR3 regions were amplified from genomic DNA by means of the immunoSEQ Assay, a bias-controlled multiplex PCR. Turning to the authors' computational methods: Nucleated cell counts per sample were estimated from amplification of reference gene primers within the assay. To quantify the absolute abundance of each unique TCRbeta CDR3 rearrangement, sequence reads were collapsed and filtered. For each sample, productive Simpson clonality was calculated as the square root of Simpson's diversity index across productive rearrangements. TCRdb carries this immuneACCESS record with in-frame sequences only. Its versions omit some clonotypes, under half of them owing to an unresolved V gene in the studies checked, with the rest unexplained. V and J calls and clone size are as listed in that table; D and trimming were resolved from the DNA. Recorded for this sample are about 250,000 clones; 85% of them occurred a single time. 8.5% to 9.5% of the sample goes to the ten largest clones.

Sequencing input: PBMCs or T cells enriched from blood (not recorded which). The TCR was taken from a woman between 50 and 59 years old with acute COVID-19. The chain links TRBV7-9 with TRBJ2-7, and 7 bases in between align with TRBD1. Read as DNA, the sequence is TGTGCCAGCAGCCCGGGACAGCCCTCCTACGAGCAGTACTTC. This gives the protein CASSPGQPSYEQYF.